This T cell receptor (beta chain) emerged from a study of shared clonotypes between healthy human individuals. Study-wide results and caveats: Larger estimated richness was generally recorded for naive subsets relative to memory subsets. Though the depth was large, rarefaction showed that sorted-subset sequencing was incomplete. A limitation of the genetic and exposure-history diversity represented arose from few donors.

In regard to this clone: No antigen is known for it.

Each PCR replicate from the sorted subsets contained around 0.2 ug DNA, which is tens of thousands of T cell genomes. The data were produced by immunoSEQ multiplex PCR, yet TCRdb's version contains in-frame clones alone and is incomplete. The sample holds roughly 1.4 million clones, approximately 98.5% seen once. CDR1 KGHSH and CDR2 LQKENI come from the germline V gene. Trimming at V came to 4 bases and at J to 0 bases, leaving 2 bases not matched to a gene. The CDR3 runs 16 residues. The chain carries TRBV18 and TRBJ2-2; 10 nucleotides agree with TRBD1. This TCR was sampled from a man in his thirties or forties in good health. Sequenced: naive CD4+ T cells sorted from blood. Subset indicated: CD45RA+ positively selected. CDR3 bases: TGTGCCAGCTCACTAGGGACAGGGGCGAACACCGGGGAGCTGTTTTTT. Its translation: CASSLGTGANTGELFF.